The 2 T cell receptor beta chains in this list originate from one sample, sequenced in a study of radiotherapy plus CTLA-4 blockade in lung cancer. TCRdb's copy holds only in-frame clones and misses some; the assay was immunoSEQ multiplex PCR. The data contain 90,000 or so clones, 75% to 90% of them seen just once; the ten biggest clones take up 2% to 2.5%. The sample consisted of peripheral blood, taken from a patient treated with radiotherapy plus ipilimumab. These receptors all come from a human donor with non-small cell lung cancer who had a partial response to radiotherapy plus ipilimumab.

V usage is TRBV7-6 and J usage is TRBJ2-1, with 14 bases fitting TRBD2. V was clipped by 5 bases and J by 1 base; unmatched bases: 4. CDR1 is SGHVS, CDR2 FNYEAQ, per germline. The CDR3 spans 17 residues. The CDR3 DNA sequence: TGTGCCAGCAGCACGGGACTAGCGGGAGCATCCTACAATGAGCAGTTCTTC. It codes for CASSTGLAGASYNEQFF. The variable domain in full, completed from reference TRBV7-6 and TRBJ2-1, reads GAGVSQSPRYKVTKRGQDVALRCDPISGHVSLYWYRQALGQGPEFLTYFNYEAQQDKSGLPNDRFSAERPEGSISTLTIQRTEQRDSAMYRCASSTGLAGASYNEQFFGPGTRLTVL.

This clone appeared a single time. At one end, the junction sequence differs from germline, possibly due to a read error. This chain connects TRBV27 to TRBJ2-5; D remains unclear. This CDR3 comprises 13 residues. Germline V gene lookup returns CDR1 MNHEY and CDR2 SMNVEV (reference sequence). The CDR3 coding sequence is TGTACCAGCAGTTCTAAGTCCCTAGAGACCCAGTACTTC. It codes for CTSSSKSLETQYF.